This TCR beta chain was identified during a study of Graves' ophthalmopathy and Graves' hyperthyroidism. This CDR3 has 17 amino acids. V was trimmed by 4 bases and J by 0 bases, leaving 14 bases between them. CDR1 is SGHTS and CDR2 is YDEGEE in the germline V gene. Using RNA transcripts, the TCR beta CDR3 regions were amplified. HTBI primers were employed in first-round RT-PCR, then a second-round multiplex PCR followed. Each CDR3 protein gets one entry after TCRdb re-called the multiplex PCR reads with MiXCR. The sample carries 600,000 to 700,000 distinct CDR3 sequences, roughly two fifths recorded once.

The V and J genes are TRBV5-8 and TRBJ1-6; TRBD1 might be the D (5 bases). The sequencing input was peripheral blood. The receptor's source is an adult man with Graves' ophthalmopathy. In nucleotides, the CDR3 is TGTGCCAGCAGCAAACGGGACGGGAGCTCCTATAATTCACCCCTCCACTTT. The encoded protein is CASSKRDGSSYNSPLHF.